A single sample is the source of the 7 T cell receptor beta chains below, sequenced in a study of shared clonotypes between healthy human individuals. CD8 cells classed as naive were CD45RO-negative and positively selected for CCR7, excluding terminally differentiated effector memory CD45RA+ cells. The assay was immunoSEQ multiplex PCR, and TCRdb's table has in-frame clones only and misses some. The sample includes about 1,900,000 clones, about 95% of them seen just once. The specimen was naive CD8+ T cells sorted from blood. These receptors were obtained from a man aged 18-30 years in good health.

The chain couples TRBV7-6 to TRBJ2-3, with 11 bases identical to TRBD2. There are 15 residues in the CDR3. CDR1 and CDR2 from the germline V gene are SGHVS and FNYEAQ. Trimming took 5 bases from V and 5 from J; bases not matched to a gene: 6. The CDR3 sequence: CASSLSGGAGDTQYF. In DNA form, the CDR3 reads TGTGCCAGCAGCCTTAGCGGGGGGGCCGGAGATACGCAGTATTTT.

The chain employs TRBV19 and TRBJ2-1; D might be TRBD2 (6 bases). Germline CDR1 LNHDA, CDR2 SQIVND (reference sequence). Between the trimmed V and J ends, which lost 2 bases and 8 bases, there was a span of 13 bases. The CDR3 runs 14 residues. CDR3 nucleotides: TGTGCCAGTAGTATAACTTGGGGCGGGGATGAGCAGTTCTTC. Translated, it gives CASSITWGGDEQFF.

This chain uses TRBV6-5 with TRBJ1-1; D ambiguous. The CDR3 has 16 amino acids. Germline V gives CDR1 MNHEY, CDR2 SVGAGI. The V and J ends lost 0 bases and 0 bases respectively, with 11 bases between them. The CDR3 DNA is TGTGCCAGCAGTTACTCGGTTGGGCAGGTGAACACTGAAGCTTTCTTT. This gives the protein CASSYSVGQVNTEAFF.

This chain uses TRBV9 with TRBJ2-6, with 9 bases aligning to TRBD1. CDR3 size: 18 residues. The V and J ends lost 4 bases and 3 bases, in that order; junction bases with no gene match: 11. Germline loops: CDR1 SGDLS, CDR2 YYNGEE. CDR3 residues: CASSIEDRGWVGANVLTF. The CDR3 bases are TGTGCCAGCAGCATTGAGGACAGGGGTTGGGTTGGGGCCAACGTCCTGACTTTC.

CDR3 bases: TGTGCCACCAGCAGGCTGGGGATCAGCAATCAGCCCCAGCATTTT. Protein: CATSRLGISNQPQHF. The chain recombines TRBV15 with TRBJ1-5; D ambiguous. This CDR3 is built from 15 residues. Germline assignment: CDR1 LNHNV and CDR2 YYDKDF (reference sequence). Trimming removed 3 bases at V and 1 base at J, with 10 bases between.

Regarding this clone: Other DNA sequences in the sample encode the same CDR3. J is TRBJ2-5 and V is TRBV4-1; D unclear. Germline CDR1 and CDR2: MGHRA and YSYEKL. V was trimmed by 1 base and J by 4 bases, leaving 13 bases between them. The CDR3 length is 15 residues. This CDR3 reads CASSQGVGGVETQYF. In DNA, the CDR3 is TGCGCCAGCAGCCAAGGGGTTGGCGGAGTAGAGACCCAGTACTTC.

V is TRBV11-2 and J is TRBJ1-1; no clear D gene. Germline CDR1 is SGHAT and CDR2 is FQNNGV. The CDR3 is made up of 11 amino acids. V lost 7 bases and J lost 3, with 6 bases in between. This chain's CDR3 is CASTGDTEAFF. Here the CDR3 DNA reads TGTGCCAGCACTGGGGACACTGAAGCTTTCTTT.